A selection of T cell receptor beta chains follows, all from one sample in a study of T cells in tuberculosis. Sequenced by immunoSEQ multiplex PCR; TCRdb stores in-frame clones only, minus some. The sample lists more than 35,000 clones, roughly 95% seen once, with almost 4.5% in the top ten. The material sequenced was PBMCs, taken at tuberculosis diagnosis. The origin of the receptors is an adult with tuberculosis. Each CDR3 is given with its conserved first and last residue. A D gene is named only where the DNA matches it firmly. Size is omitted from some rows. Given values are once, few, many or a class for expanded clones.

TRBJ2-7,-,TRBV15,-,CATSRAHGLSYEQYF,TGTGCCACCAGCAGAGCCCACGGTCTCTCCTACGAGCAGTACTTC
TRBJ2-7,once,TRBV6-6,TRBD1,CASSRPTGGRYEQYF,TGTGCCAGCAGTCGGCCTACAGGGGGCAGGTACGAGCAGTACTTC
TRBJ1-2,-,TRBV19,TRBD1,CASSINRGPYGYTF,TGTGCCAGTAGTATCAACAGGGGCCCCTATGGCTACACCTTC
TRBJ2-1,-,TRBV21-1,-,CASSKRNNEQFF,TGTGCCAGCAGCAAGAGGAACAATGAGCAGTTCTTC
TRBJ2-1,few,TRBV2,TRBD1,CASSGNRDRADPEQFF,TGTGCCAGCAGTGGAAACCGGGACAGGGCCGACCCCGAGCAGTTCTTC
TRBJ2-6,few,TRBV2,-,CASSVSGVLTF,TGTGCCAGCAGTGTTTCAGGCGTCCTGACTTTC
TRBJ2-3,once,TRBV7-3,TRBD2,CASSPRLAGGLDTQYF,TGTGCCAGCAGCCCAAGACTAGCGGGGGGGTTAGATACGCAGTATTTT
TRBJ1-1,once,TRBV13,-,CASSVSKTSGGFF,TGTGCCAGCAGCGTAAGTAAGACTTCGGGAGGTTTCTTT
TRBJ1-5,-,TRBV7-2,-,CASKGSAGQPQHF,TGTGCCAGCAAGGGATCAGCGGGGCAGCCCCAGCATTTT
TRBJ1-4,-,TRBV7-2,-,CASSLLWADELFF,TGTGCCAGCAGCTTATTATGGGCAGACGAACTGTTTTTT
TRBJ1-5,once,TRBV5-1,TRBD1,CASSLGDRGSNQPQHF,TGCGCCAGCAGCTTGGGAGACAGGGGCAGCAATCAGCCCCAGCATTTT
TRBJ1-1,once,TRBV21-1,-,CASSKTRQGPMNTEAFF,TGTGCCAGCAGCAAAACCCGACAGGGGCCAATGAACACTGAAGCTTTCTTT
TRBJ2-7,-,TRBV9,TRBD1,CASSVRDSFPYEQYF,TGTGCCAGCAGCGTAAGGGACAGCTTCCCCTACGAGCAGTACTTC
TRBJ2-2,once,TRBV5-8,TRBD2,CARQKSGVPGELFF,TGTGCCAGACAGAAGAGCGGGGTACCCGGGGAGCTGTTTTTT
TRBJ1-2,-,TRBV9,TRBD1,CASSVGGKLGQTNGYTF,TGTGCCAGCAGCGTAGGGGGAAAACTGGGACAGACGAATGGCTACACCTTC
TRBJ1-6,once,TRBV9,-,CASSGEAGRNSPLHF,TGTGCCAGCAGCGGAGAGGCAGGGCGGAATTCACCCCTCCACTTT
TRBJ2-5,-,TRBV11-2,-,CASSHPGLLQETQYF,TGTGCCAGCAGCCATCCCGGACTTCTCCAAGAGACCCAGTACTTC
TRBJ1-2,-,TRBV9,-,CASDRGGNYGYTF,TGTGCCAGCGATCGGGGAGGGAACTATGGCTACACCTTC
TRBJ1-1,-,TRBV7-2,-,CASSLTQDSEAFF,TGTGCCAGCAGCTTAACCCAGGACAGTGAAGCTTTCTTT
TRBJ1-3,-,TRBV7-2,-,CASSPRGGAQGNTIYF,TGTGCCAGCAGCCCTAGGGGGGGGGCGCAGGGAAACACCATATATTTT
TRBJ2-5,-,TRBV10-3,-,CAISDQQGRETQYF,TGTGCCATCAGTGATCAACAGGGTAGGGAGACCCAGTACTTC
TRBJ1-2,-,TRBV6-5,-,CASGQKIYYGYTF,TGTGCCAGCGGGCAGAAAATTTACTATGGCTACACCTTC
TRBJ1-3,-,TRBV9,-,CASSLATASGNTIYF,TGTGCCAGCAGCCTGGCAACAGCCTCTGGAAACACCATATATTTT
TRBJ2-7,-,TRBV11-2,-,CASSHFYEQYF,TGTGCCAGCAGCCATTTCTACGAGCAGTACTTC
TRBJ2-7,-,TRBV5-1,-,CASSYWGAGAYEQYF,TGCGCCAGCAGCTATTGGGGGGCGGGGGCCTACGAGCAGTACTTC
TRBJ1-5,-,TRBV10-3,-,CAIAFDSGNQPQHF,TGTGCCATTGCCTTCGACAGCGGCAATCAGCCCCAGCATTTT
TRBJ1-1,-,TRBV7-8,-,CASSSPSGVNTEAFF,TGTGCCAGCAGCTCACCCTCGGGGGTGAACACTGAAGCTTTCTTT
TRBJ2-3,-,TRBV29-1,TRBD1,CSATGTGVTDTQYF,TGCAGCGCGACCGGGACAGGGGTCACAGATACGCAGTATTTT
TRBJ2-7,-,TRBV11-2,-,CASSPLRRARSDATYEQYF,TGTGCCAGCAGCCCCCTAAGGAGGGCCCGCTCAGACGCAACCTACGAGCAGTACTTC
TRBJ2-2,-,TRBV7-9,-,CASSSRAENTGELFF,TGTGCCAGCAGCTCCAGGGCTGAGAACACCGGGGAGCTGTTTTTT
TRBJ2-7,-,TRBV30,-,CAWSRGYEQYF,TGTGCCTGGTCACGGGGCTACGAGCAGTACTTC
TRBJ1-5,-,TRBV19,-,CATQQGYSNQPQHF,TGTGCCACTCAACAGGGATATAGCAATCAGCCCCAGCATTTT
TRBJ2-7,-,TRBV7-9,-,CASSLREDISYEQYF,TGTGCCAGCAGCTTACGAGAGGACATCTCCTACGAGCAGTACTTC
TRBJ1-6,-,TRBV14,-,CASSQQSFAYNSPLHF,TGTGCCAGCAGCCAACAGTCGTTCGCCTATAATTCACCCCTCCACTTT
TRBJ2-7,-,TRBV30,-,CAWSVDGVPYEQYF,TGTGCCTGGAGTGTAGACGGGGTACCGTACGAGCAGTACTTC
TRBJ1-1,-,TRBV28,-,CASSPPWPEAFF,TGTGCCAGCAGCCCGCCCTGGCCTGAAGCTTTCTTT
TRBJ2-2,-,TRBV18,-,CASSPQGNKAGELFF,TGTGCCAGCTCACCGCAGGGGAATAAGGCCGGGGAGCTGTTTTTT
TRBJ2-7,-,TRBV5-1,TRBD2,CASSLLGRVEEQYF,TGCGCCAGCAGCTTGCTGGGGAGGGTTGAAGAGCAGTACTTC
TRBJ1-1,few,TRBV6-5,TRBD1,CASSGTGRGTEAFF,TGTGCCAGCAGTGGGACAGGGCGAGGCACTGAAGCTTTCTTT
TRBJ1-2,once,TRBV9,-,CASSVSSGANYGYTF,TGTGCCAGCAGCGTCAGCTCCGGGGCTAACTATGGCTACACCTTC
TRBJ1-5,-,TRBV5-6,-,CASSFGTSLDQPQHF,TGTGCCAGCAGCTTCGGGACATCCCTAGATCAGCCCCAGCATTTT
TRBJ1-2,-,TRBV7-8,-,CASQRMGRGLGYGYTF,TGTGCCAGCCAACGCATGGGACGGGGGTTGGGCTATGGCTACACCTTC
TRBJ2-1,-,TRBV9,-,CASSVAHYNEQFF,TGTGCCAGCAGCGTAGCCCACTACAATGAGCAGTTCTTC
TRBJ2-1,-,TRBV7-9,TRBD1,CASSSPQGPADEQFF,TGTGCCAGCAGCTCACCACAGGGGCCAGCGGATGAGCAGTTCTTC
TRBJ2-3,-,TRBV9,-,CASSVTVGRTDTQYF,TGTGCCAGCAGCGTAACGGTGGGGAGAACAGATACGCAGTATTTT
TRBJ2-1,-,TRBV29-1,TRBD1,CSVEPGTGIDEQFF,TGCAGCGTTGAACCCGGGACAGGGATCGATGAGCAGTTCTTC
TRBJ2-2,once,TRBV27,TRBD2,CASSTGTSGGSTGELFF,TGTGCCAGCAGCACCGGGACTAGCGGGGGCTCCACCGGGGAGCTGTTTTTT
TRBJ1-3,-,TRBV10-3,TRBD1,CAISERTGGNGNTIYF,TGTGCCATCAGTGAAAGGACAGGGGGCAATGGAAACACCATATATTTT
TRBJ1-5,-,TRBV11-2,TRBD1,CASSPKGDRDQPQHF,TGTGCCAGCAGCCCGAAAGGGGACAGAGATCAGCCCCAGCATTTT
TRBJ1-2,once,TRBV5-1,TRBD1,CASSHRGTHEVGYTF,TGCGCCAGCAGCCACAGGGGCACCCACGAGGTTGGCTACACCTTC
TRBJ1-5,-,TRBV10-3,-,CAISESGGRNQPQHF,TGTGCCATCAGTGAGTCGGGAGGTAGAAATCAGCCCCAGCATTTT
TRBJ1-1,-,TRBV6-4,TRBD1,CASRPTGIRTEAFF,TGTGCCAGCAGACCGACAGGGATAAGGACTGAAGCTTTCTTT
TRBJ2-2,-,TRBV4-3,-,CASSQEKRIGELFF,TGCGCCAGCAGCCAAGAAAAGAGGATCGGGGAGCTGTTTTTT
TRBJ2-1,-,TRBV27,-,CASSLTRGAHNEQFF,TGTGCCAGCAGTTTAACTCGGGGGGCCCACAATGAGCAGTTCTTC
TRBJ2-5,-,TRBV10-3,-,CAISESGQGGETQYF,TGTGCCATCAGTGAGTCTGGGCAGGGAGGAGAGACCCAGTACTTC
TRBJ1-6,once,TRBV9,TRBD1,CASSGSQGAGSPLHF,TGTGCCAGCAGTGGGTCTCAGGGGGCTGGCTCACCCCTCCACTTT
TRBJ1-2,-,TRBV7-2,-,CASSFGAIALRGYTF,TGTGCCAGCAGCTTTGGGGCGATTGCCCTACGTGGCTACACCTTC
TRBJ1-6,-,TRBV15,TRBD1,CATSRGGQGASPLHF,TGTGCCACCAGCAGAGGGGGACAGGGGGCTTCACCCCTCCACTTT